Given below is one TCR beta chain in context. The antigen is unknown. TCRdb's copy holds only in-frame clones and misses some; the assay was immunoSEQ multiplex PCR. This table has about 88,000 clones, 80% to 95% appearing once. Trimming removed 3 bases from V and 4 bases from J; junction bases left unmatched: 9. The CDR3 contains 17 residues. Germline lookup yields CDR1 WNHNN and CDR2 SYGVQD (reference sequence). The sample belongs to a study of graft-versus-host responses after intestinal transplantation. Study details: Transplants were multivisceral, liver-intestinal, or isolated intestinal. Among the recipients, all got anti-thymocyte globulin induction and then tacrolimus and steroids for 2 to 3 years. The study, taken as a whole, reports: High graft-versus-host to host-versus-graft clonal ratios were seen in allografts of patients with graft-donor T cell macrochimerism. GvH clonotypes were identified within recipient marrow, with a subset emerging first in ileum or blood.

Sequences were derived from unstimulated CD4+ T cells sorted from spleen or lymph node cells, sampled before transplant. The chain joins TRBV10-1 to TRBJ2-3; TRBD2 agrees at 11 bases. The receptor was derived from a human donor who was the organ donor for an intestinal transplant. The CDR3 loop is CASSELRTSGYSDTQYF. The DNA for the CDR3 is TGCGCCAGCAGTGAACTCCGGACTAGCGGGTACTCAGATACGCAGTATTTT.